What follows are 31 T cell receptor beta chains derived from one specimen sequenced in a study of spatial heterogeneity in lung cancer. Noted time point: sample taken at primary tumor resection. Tumor, nontumor lung or frozen PBMC supplied whole RNA that was sequenced unsorted. From the 5' RACE reads, TCRdb called clonotypes with MiXCR, one entry per CDR3 protein. This table has roughly 91,000 distinct CDR3 sequences, approximately 20% appearing once. Material: PBMCs, obtained at surgery. Receptors were obtained from a male donor with early-stage non-small cell lung cancer.

A single count supports this clonotype. The rearrangement joins TRBV19 to TRBJ1-1; D might be TRBD1 (5 bases). The CDR3 is 13 amino acids. Germline V CDR1 and CDR2: LNHDA, SQIVND (reference sequence). Deletions cut 10 bases from V and 6 bases from J, with 18 bases between. DNA for the CDR3: TGTGCCATTACGAACAGAGGGGAGGCTGAAGCTTTCTTT. It specifies CAITNRGEAEAFF. Based on the CDR3 plus reference TRBV19 and TRBJ1-1, the full variable domain is DGGITQSPKYLFRKEGQNVTLSCEQNLNHDAMYWYRQDPGQGLRLIYYSQIVNDFQKGDIAEGYSVSREKKESFPLTVTSAQKNPTAFYLCAITNRGEAEAFFGQGTRLTVV.

The chain employs TRBV28 and TRBJ2-3; 9 bases are a match to TRBD1. Germline V lookup: CDR1 MDHEN, CDR2 SYDVKM. The CDR3 loop spans 15 amino acids. Trimming at V came to 6 bases and at J to 4 bases, leaving 8 bases not matched to a gene. CDR3 sequence reads: CASSLTGGVADTQYF. CDR3 bases: TGTGCCAGCAGCCTTACAGGGGGCGTCGCAGATACGCAGTATTTT.

V usage is TRBV29-1 and J usage is TRBJ2-4; D is unresolved. The CDR3 extends over 13 amino acids. Per the germline V gene, CDR1 is SQVTM and CDR2 is ANQGSEA. Trimming removed 5 bases from V and 0 bases from J, with 8 bases in between. The CDR3 here is CSVYGRAKNIQYF. CDR3 coding DNA: TGCAGCGTTTACGGGCGAGCCAAAAACATTCAGTACTTC.

In its sample, this clonotype was seen a few times. The J gene is TRBJ2-2, the V gene TRBV12-3 or TRBV12-4; 9 bases fit TRBD2. The trim removed 3 bases at V and 1 base at J, leaving 9 bases unmatched. The CDR3 is 18 residues long. As DNA, the CDR3 is TGTGCCAGCAGTTTTCCTCAGGCACTAGCGGGGAACACCGGGGAGCTGTTTTTT. Its protein product is CASSFPQALAGNTGELFF.

This clonotype was counted at least ten times. The chain has TRBV4-2 and TRBJ2-2; the D is unclear. Trimming stripped 2 bases from V and 5 bases from J, with 9 bases between. Germline lookup yields CDR1 LGHNA and CDR2 YNFKEQ. This CDR3 has 14 residues. This CDR3 is CASSQPTSTGELFF. The CDR3 bases are TGTGCCAGCAGCCAACCGACCAGTACCGGGGAGCTGTTTTTT.

This chain links TRBV24-1 with TRBJ1-5, with D possibly being TRBD1 (6 bases). V dropped 4 bases and J dropped 4 bases, with 10 bases sitting between them. CDR1 is KGHDR, CDR2 SFDVKD, per germline. The CDR3 has 14 residues. The CDR3 is CATSEPGQNQPQHF. The CDR3 coding sequence is TGTGCCACCAGTGAGCCCGGACAGAATCAGCCCCAGCATTTT.

This clonotype was counted a few times. This rearrangement joins TRBV28 to TRBJ2-1; D is undetermined. The germline V gene encodes CDR1 MDHEN and CDR2 SYDVKM. The CDR3 runs to 13 residues. V was trimmed by 2 bases and J by 8 bases, leaving 10 bases between them. The CDR3 reads CASSLRFLYEQFF. CDR3 nucleotide sequence: TGTGCCAGCAGTTTACGGTTTCTGTATGAGCAGTTCTTC. The full variable domain, rest sourced from reference TRBV28 and TRBJ2-1, is DVKVTQSSRYLVKRTGEKVFLECVQDMDHENMFWYRQDPGLGLRLIYFSYDVKMKEKGDIPEGYSVSREKKERFSLILESASTNQTSMYLCASSLRFLYEQFFGPGTRLTVL.

The sample holds a few counts of this clonotype. This rearrangement joins TRBV5-1 to TRBJ2-1; 12 nucleotides match TRBD2. With V trimmed by 5 bases and J by 7 bases, 13 bases remained unmatched. CDR3 size: 17 residues. Per the germline V gene, CDR1 is SGHRS and CDR2 is YFSETQ. CDR3 DNA: TGCGCCAGCAGTTACGACACCTCTAGCGGGAGGGTTAATGAGCAGTTCTTC. Its protein is CASSYDTSSGRVNEQFF. The full variable domain, in which reference TRBV5-1 and TRBJ2-1 provide the parts outside the CDR3, is KAGVTQTPRYLIKTRGQQVTLSCSPISGHRSVSWYQQTPGQGLQFLFEYFSETQRNKGNFPGRFSGRQFSNSRSEMNVSTLELGDSALYLCASSYDTSSGRVNEQFFGPGTRLTVL.

Only a few counts were recorded for this clonotype. The gene calls are TRBV2 and TRBJ2-7, with D perhaps given as TRBD1 or TRBD2 (5 bases each). Germline V gives CDR1 SNHLY, CDR2 FYNNEI. The V and J ends lost 3 bases and 1 base respectively, with 16 bases between them. The CDR3 runs 16 residues. CDR3: CASSDGTQGWSYEQYF. The CDR3 DNA sequence: TGTGCCAGCAGTGATGGGACCCAGGGTTGGTCCTACGAGCAGTACTTC.

The rearrangement joins TRBV27 to TRBJ2-2, with D unclear. CDR1 and CDR2 (germline): MNHEY, SMNVEV (reference sequence). V shed 8 bases and J shed 3 bases, with 7 bases lying between them. CDR3 size: 12 residues. Here the CDR3 reads CASRRHTGELFF. CDR3 in DNA: TGTGCCAGCCGGCGCCACACCGGGGAGCTGTTTTTT.

This clonotype was detected only a few times. V usage is TRBV28 and J usage is TRBJ1-5; TRBD1 might be the D (6 bases). There are 13 residues in the CDR3. The germline V gene has CDR1 MDHEN and CDR2 SYDVKM. V lost 10 bases to trimming and J lost 2 bases, with 12 bases between them. The CDR3 DNA follows: TGTGCCACCCTGAGGGGGGGCAATCAGCCCCAGCATTTT. Amino acids: CATLRGGNQPQHF. The full variable domain, completed using reference TRBV28 and TRBJ1-5, is DVKVTQSSRYLVKRTGEKVFLECVQDMDHENMFWYRQDPGLGLRLIYFSYDVKMKEKGDIPEGYSVSREKKERFSLILESASTNQTSMYLCATLRGGNQPQHFGDGTRLSIL.

The rearrangement joins TRBV28 to TRBJ2-1, with TRBD2 identical over 8 bases. Germline V lookup: CDR1 MDHEN, CDR2 SYDVKM. With V trimmed by 3 bases and J by 0 bases, 4 bases remained unmatched. The CDR3 totals 16 residues. The DNA of the CDR3 is TGTGCCAGCAGTTTCGCGAGCGGGAGCTCCTACAATGAGCAGTTCTTC. Amino acid sequence: CASSFASGSSYNEQFF.

This clonotype has only a few counts. The chain couples TRBV18 to TRBJ1-1; D perhaps matches TRBD1 (5 bases). CDR1 and CDR2 from the germline V gene are KGHSH and LQKENI. Trimming left V 3 bases short and J 5 bases short, with 13 bases between. This CDR3 has 14 amino acids. CDR3 region: CASSPPNGGTEAFF. CDR3 DNA sequence: TGTGCCAGCTCACCCCCTAACGGGGGAACTGAAGCTTTCTTT.

This rearrangement joins TRBV5-1 to TRBJ2-2; 10 nucleotides agree with TRBD1. This CDR3 is 16 amino acids long. CDR1 SGHRS and CDR2 YFSETQ come from the germline V gene. V shed 4 bases, J shed 5 bases, and the junction held 8 bases outside the gene matches. DNA for the CDR3: TGCGCCAGCAGCCTCGGGACAGGGGCGAGTACCGGGGAGCTGTTTTTT. Protein: CASSLGTGASTGELFF.

This clonotype was counted only a few times. The rearrangement uses TRBV5-1 and TRBJ2-1; 8 nucleotides match TRBD2. The germline gives CDR1 SGHRS, CDR2 YFSETQ. V was clipped by 5 bases and J by 3 bases; unmatched bases: 7. The length of the CDR3 is 15 residues. The CDR3 spells CASRHQLADYNEQFF. The CDR3 nucleotides are TGCGCCAGCAGACACCAACTAGCGGACTACAATGAGCAGTTCTTC.

This sequence joins TRBV4-3 and TRBJ1-2; tentatively, D is TRBD1 (6 bases). CDR3 length: 17 residues. Germline CDR1 and CDR2: LGHNA and YSLEER. V was pared by 4 bases and J by 4 bases, with 22 bases between. The CDR3 loop reads CASSPTRGGVNLYGYTF. CDR3 sequence (DNA): TGCGCCAGCAGCCCTACTAGGGGGGGCGTTAACCTCTATGGCTACACCTTC.

The chain carries TRBV2 and TRBJ2-3, with D perhaps TRBD1 or TRBD2 (5 bases each). The CDR3 is 16 residues long. From germline, CDR1 is SNHLY and CDR2 FYNNEI. Trimming took 5 bases from V and 0 from J, leaving 15 bases between them. CDR3 sequence reads: CASSFSQGPSTDTQYF. In DNA, the CDR3 is TGTGCCAGCAGTTTTAGCCAGGGACCTAGCACAGATACGCAGTATTTT. Full variable domain (remainder filled in from reference TRBV2 and TRBJ2-3): EPEVTQTPSHQVTQMGQEVILRCVPISNHLYFYWYRQILGQKVEFLVSFYNNEISEKSEIFDDQFSVERPDGSNFTLKIRSTKLEDSAMYFCASSFSQGPSTDTQYFGPGTRLTVL.

The DNA of the CDR3 is TGTGCCAGCAGCTTCCGAGGATCTAGCAATCAGCCCCAGCATTTT. This codes for CASSFRGSSNQPQHF. The chain employs TRBV5-6 and TRBJ1-5; D is uncertain. CDR1 and CDR2 (germline): SGHDT, YYEEEE. The CDR3 is made up of 15 amino acids. Between the trimmed V and J ends, which lost 2 bases and 0 bases, there was a span of 9 bases.

This clonotype came up many times. This sequence joins TRBV29-1 and TRBJ1-3, with TRBD1 as a possible D gene (5 bases). In germline, CDR1 is SQVTM, CDR2 ANQGSEA. V lost 1 base and J 1 base, leaving 8 bases between the germline ends. This CDR3 has 14 amino acids. The DNA of the CDR3 is TGCAGCGTTGAAGGGGGGAGATCTGGAAACACCATATATTTT. This codes for CSVEGGRSGNTIYF.

This clonotype was picked up a small number of times. The chain uses TRBV29-1 and TRBJ1-1; maybe TRBD1 (6 bases). The germline gives CDR1 SQVTM, CDR2 ANQGSEA. CDR3 length: 13 residues. Between the trimmed V and J ends, which lost 6 bases and 4 bases, there was a span of 15 bases. In nucleotides, the CDR3 is TGCAGCGTCACAGGGCCTACTAGCACTGAAGCTTTCTTT. Its translation: CSVTGPTSTEAFF.

This clonotype was counted between two and nine times. This chain uses TRBV28 with TRBJ1-2; 9 bases align to TRBD1. The J segment lost 5 bases and the V segment lost 2 bases, leaving 12 bases of the junction unmatched. This CDR3 is 17 amino acids long. Germline lookup yields CDR1 MDHEN and CDR2 SYDVKM. The CDR3 sequence is CASSLAGQGRAVYGYTF. The CDR3 DNA is TGTGCCAGCAGTTTAGCCGGACAGGGGCGCGCGGTGTATGGCTACACCTTC.

In its sample, this clonotype was seen many times. The chain recombines TRBV7-9 with TRBJ2-2; TRBD1 agrees at 11 bases. Germline assignment: CDR1 SEHNR and CDR2 FQNEAQ (reference sequence). After removal of 5 bases from V and 0 bases from J, the junction contained 5 bases not matched to a gene. CDR3 size: 17 residues. In nucleotides, the CDR3 is TGTGCCAGCAGCCCTAGGACAGGGGGCCCGAACACCGGGGAGCTGTTTTTT. Translating gives CASSPRTGGPNTGELFF. Together with reference TRBV7-9 and TRBJ2-2, the CDR3 gives the full variable domain: DTGVSQNPRHKITKRGQNVTFRCDPISEHNRLYWYRQTLGQGPEFLTYFQNEAQLEKSRLLSDRFSAERPKGSFSTLEIQRTEQGDSAMYLCASSPRTGGPNTGELFFGEGSRLTVL.

This clonotype came up many times. The chain couples TRBV12-3 or TRBV12-4 to TRBJ1-2, with a weak D call TRBD1 (5 bases). This CDR3 has 13 residues. V was shortened by 3 bases and J by 2 bases, with 7 bases between the two germline ends. CDR3 in amino acids: CASSFDRNYGYTF. The CDR3 region has the DNA TGTGCCAGCAGTTTCGACAGAAACTATGGCTACACCTTC.

This clonotype was observed a few times. The chain joins TRBV28 to TRBJ2-3; no firm D call. CDR1 and CDR2 from the germline V gene are MDHEN and SYDVKM. V lost 6 bases and J 4 bases, leaving 14 bases between the germline ends. The CDR3 covers 14 residues. This CDR3 reads CASSSGWGPDTQYF. CDR3 in DNA: TGTGCCAGCAGCTCCGGTTGGGGTCCAGATACGCAGTATTTT. The entire variable domain, with the rest obtained from reference TRBV28 and TRBJ2-3, is as follows: DVKVTQSSRYLVKRTGEKVFLECVQDMDHENMFWYRQDPGLGLRLIYFSYDVKMKEKGDIPEGYSVSREKKERFSLILESASTNQTSMYLCASSSGWGPDTQYFGPGTRLTVL.

A few counts support this clonotype. The chain has TRBV28 and TRBJ1-2, with unresolved D. CDR1 and CDR2 (germline): MDHEN, SYDVKM. V shed 8 bases and J shed 2 bases, with 6 bases lying between them. There are 11 residues in the CDR3. The CDR3 sequence: CASSGNYGYTF. The CDR3 DNA sequence: TGTGCCAGCTCAGGAAACTATGGCTACACCTTC.

V and J are TRBV3-1 and TRBJ1-5, with D hard to call. The CDR3 contains 13 residues. Trimming removed 0 bases from V and 7 bases from J, with 7 bases in between. Germline CDR1 reads LGHDT; CDR2 reads YNNKEL (reference sequence). The CDR3 sequence: CASSQDPGQPQHF. Written as DNA, the CDR3 is TGTGCCAGCAGCCAAGACCCGGGACAGCCCCAGCATTTT.

The table lists this clonotype with many counts. V usage is TRBV29-1 and J usage is TRBJ2-3; D remains unclear. The V gene lost 4 bases and the J gene lost 1 base, with 6 bases spanning the gap. This CDR3 contains 12 residues. The V gene's germline CDR1 is SQVTM and CDR2 ANQGSEA. The CDR3 loop reads CSVVDRTDTQYF. The CDR3 bases are TGCAGCGTTGTGGACCGCACAGATACGCAGTATTTT.

The CDR3 reads CASSDAREAGGRVQFF. CDR3 in DNA: TGTGCCAGCAGTGATGCGCGGGAGGCCGGTGGAAGAGTGCAGTTCTTC. This sequence joins TRBV2 and TRBJ2-1, with TRBD2 identical over 8 bases. V was pared by 3 bases and J by 12 bases, with 16 bases of the junction left unmatched. The CDR3 covers 16 residues. Germline assignment: CDR1 SNHLY and CDR2 FYNNEI.

This clonotype was counted between two and nine times. The DNA of the CDR3 is TGTGCTAGTGGTTTGGTACCGGGGACCGACAATGAGCAGTTCTTC. This gives the protein CASGLVPGTDNEQFF. The rearrangement uses TRBV12-5 and TRBJ2-1; D is perhaps TRBD1 or TRBD2 (5 bases each). The CDR3 contains 15 residues. Germline CDR1 LGHNT, CDR2 FRNRAP. Deletions cut 0 bases from V and 5 bases from J, with 11 bases between.

V gene TRBV10-3 combines with J gene TRBJ1-1; no clear D. V was clipped by 8 bases and J by 2 bases, with 15 bases between them. The CDR3 is made up of 14 amino acids. The germline V gene encodes CDR1 ENHRY and CDR2 SYGVKD. CDR3 amino acids: CAISKLGGNTEAFF. DNA of the CDR3: TGTGCCATCTCAAAATTAGGTGGCAACACTGAAGCTTTCTTT.

The table lists this clonotype with a few counts. V gene TRBV12-3 or TRBV12-4 combines with J gene TRBJ1-5, with D possibly being TRBD1 (6 bases). The length of the CDR3 is 15 residues. V was trimmed by 2 bases and J by 5 bases, leaving 13 bases between them. In DNA form, the CDR3 reads TGTGCCAGCAGTTTAATCCGGGGGCAGGATCAGCCCCAGCATTTT. Its protein product is CASSLIRGQDQPQHF.